The clone carrying this T cell receptor (beta chain) was seen ten or more times. TCRdb recomputed calls from the multiplex PCR reads with MiXCR, one row per CDR3 protein. Of approximately 250,000 distinct CDR3 sequences listed, 30% to 35% are singletons. The data were obtained in a study of breast tumors, draining lymph nodes, adjacent tissues. V lost 7 bases to trimming and J lost 7 bases; unmatched junction nucleotides: 4. This CDR3 spans 14 amino acids. Samples came from axillary lymph nodes draining the breast cancer. The sample was axillary lymph node tissue. V and J are TRBV12-3 or TRBV12-4 and TRBJ2-1, with 13 bases that match TRBD2. This TCR was recovered from a female donor with breast cancer. Some clones in this sample may be carry-over from other donors' samples. CDR3 DNA: TGTGCCAGCACCCGACTAGCGGGGGGTAATGAGCAGTTCTTC. Its translation: CASTRLAGGNEQFF.